The clone carrying this TCR beta chain was seen a single time. This CDR3 spans 16 amino acids. Germline CDR1 is LGHDT and CDR2 is YNNKEL (reference sequence). The V and J ends lost 5 bases and 4 bases, in that order; junction bases with no gene match: 10. The source of the sample is a study of blood T cell repertoires in COVID-19. About the study: From the United States, Italy and Spain came samples of acute and convalescent COVID-19.

All enrollees were about 18 to 89 years old and from around 25 US areas. Participants' reported clinical history set cohort assignment. In the original workflow: Quantification of nucleated cells was approximated via reference gene primer amplification. Here immunoSEQ multiplex PCR was the method, and the copy in TCRdb shows in-frame clones only, minus some. V and J calls and clone size are as listed in that table; D and trimming were resolved from the DNA. The sample contains a few hundred thousand clones, 75% to 90% of which appear only once. This chain links TRBV3-1 (or the pseudogene TRBV3-2) with TRBJ1-3; 8 nucleotides line up with TRBD1. This sequence originates from a woman in her 30s who had been exposed to COVID-19. Specimen: PBMCs or T cells enriched from blood (not recorded which). CDR3 sequence reads: CASSFRTGSSGNTIYF. The DNA of the CDR3 is TGTGCCAGCAGCTTCCGGACAGGGAGTTCAGGAAACACCATATATTTT.